This passage covers 6 T cell receptor beta chains from one sample sequenced in a study of beta chain features in type 1 diabetes. Since all of the isolated RNA was reverse transcribed, expressed TCRB transcripts were what got sequenced. Only in-frame clones appear in the TCRdb table, and some are missing; sequencing was by immunoSEQ multiplex PCR. The data show around 250,000 clones, with around 68% seen just once and approximately 0.05% held by the top ten. Sequencing was carried out using naive CD4+ T cells from blood. These TCRs come from a man aged 25-45 years in good health.

The chain combines TRBV2 with TRBJ1-2; D gene ambiguous. CDR1 is SNHLY, CDR2 FYNNEI, per germline. V was pared by 2 bases and J by 2 bases, with 9 bases between. The CDR3 runs to 14 residues. The CDR3 loop is CASSERLQNYGYTF. In DNA, the CDR3 is TGTGCCAGCAGTGAAAGGCTTCAGAACTATGGCTACACCTTC.

This chain joins TRBV5-1 and TRBJ2-5; TRBD1 might be the D (6 bases). V was shortened by 3 bases and J by 0 bases, with 12 bases between the two germline ends. The germline gives CDR1 SGHRS, CDR2 YFSETQ. The CDR3 sequence is 15 residues long. CDR3 sequence reads: CASSSGQTYQETQYF. The CDR3 region has the DNA TGCGCCAGCAGCTCCGGACAGACGTACCAAGAGACCCAGTACTTC.

This clone showed up just a few times. This chain connects TRBV15 to TRBJ2-3, with D perhaps matching TRBD1 (5 bases). The ends were cut back, 0 bases at V and 6 bases at J, with 16 bases in the middle. This CDR3 contains 16 residues. CDR1 LNHNV and CDR2 YYDKDF come from the germline V gene (reference sequence). CDR3 DNA: TGTGCCACCAGCAGAGAGGGGCAAGCACTGGGTGATACGCAGTATTTT. It codes for CATSREGQALGDTQYF.

The V and J genes are TRBV5-1 and TRBJ2-7, with TRBD1 matching over 9 bases. In germline, CDR1 is SGHRS, CDR2 YFSETQ. This CDR3 region has 13 residues. Trimming took 5 bases from V and 5 from J; bases not matched to a gene: 5. CDR3 region: CASSGTGRNEQYF. For the CDR3, the DNA is TGCGCCAGCAGTGGGACAGGGAGGAACGAGCAGTACTTC.

This chain connects TRBV30 to TRBJ2-7; D is ambiguous. V shed 0 bases and J shed 7 bases, with 16 bases lying between them. Germline CDR1 GTSNPN, CDR2 SVGIG (reference sequence). The CDR3 length is 14 residues. Here the CDR3 DNA reads TGTGCCTGGAGTGTATCGGTCATCCCCTTGGAGCAGTACTTC. Translated: CAWSVSVIPLEQYF.

This clone turned up a few times. The chain links TRBV14 to TRBJ1-4; no clear D gene. CDR3 length: 12 residues. With 0 bases removed from V and 8 bases from J, the gap between germline ends came to 4 bases. Per germline, CDR1 SGHDN and CDR2 FVKESK. DNA of the CDR3: TGTGCCAGCAGCCAAGAGGGCGAAAAACTGTTTTTT. Protein product: CASSQEGEKLFF.